Listed below are T cell receptor beta chains from one sample, sequenced in a study of untreated major depressive disorder. Using immunoSEQ multiplex PCR, the repertoire was profiled, and TCRdb retains in-frame clones only, with some absent. The table lists roughly 13,000 clones, over 90% of them singletons. Sequenced material: CD4+ T cells from PBMCs. The receptors were sampled from a man under 40 with major depressive disorder. Each CDR3 is given with its conserved first and last residue. Fields, in order: clone size, D gene, V gene, J gene, CDR3 protein, CDR3 DNA. D genes are given only for firm matches. Expanded clones get a size class; other rows say once, few or many, or leave the size out.

.	.	TRBV30	TRBJ2-3	CAWSGPDTQYF	TGTGCCTGGAGCGGTCCAGATACGCAGTATTTT
.	TRBD1	TRBV30	TRBJ2-2	CAWSVRRGGPNTGELFF	TGTGCCTGGAGTGTTAGACGAGGGGGCCCGAACACCGGGGAGCTGTTTTTT
.	TRBD1	TRBV7-3	TRBJ1-1	CASSPAGGVGNTEAFF	TGTGCCAGCAGCCCGGCAGGGGGCGTTGGGAACACTGAAGCTTTCTTT
.	.	TRBV7-6	TRBJ2-1	CASSLRWLEEQFF	TGTGCCAGCAGCTTAAGATGGTTGGAGGAGCAGTTCTTC
.	.	TRBV5-1	TRBJ1-6	CASSLGTSRHSPLHF	TGCGCCAGCAGCTTGGGGACATCGCGGCATTCACCCCTCCACTTT
.	TRBD1	TRBV5-1	TRBJ2-2	CASSLVTGGLNTGELFF	TGCGCCAGCAGCTTGGTAACAGGGGGACTCAACACCGGGGAGCTGTTTTTT
.	TRBD1	TRBV4-1	TRBJ2-2	CASSQEPQGYTNTGELFF	TGCGCCAGCAGCCAAGAACCACAGGGGTATACGAACACCGGGGAGCTGTTTTTT
.	.	TRBV27	TRBJ2-3	CASSLLSYGGQTDTQYF	TGTGCCAGCAGTTTATTATCTTACGGGGGGCAAACAGATACGCAGTATTTT
.	.	TRBV7-2	TRBJ2-1	CASSVSDYNEQFF	TGTGCCAGCAGCGTGTCGGACTACAATGAGCAGTTCTTC
.	TRBD1	TRBV6-6	TRBJ2-7	CASSPNRDSSYEQYF	TGTGCCAGCAGTCCGAACCGGGACAGCTCCTACGAGCAGTACTTC
once	.	TRBV28	TRBJ2-7	CASSLGPSNTYEQYF	TGTGCCAGCAGTTTAGGCCCGTCAAATACCTACGAGCAGTACTTC
.	TRBD2	TRBV5-1	TRBJ2-7	CASSLGGISGTSLREQYF	TGCGCCAGCAGTTTAGGGGGGATTTCCGGGACTAGCCTTCGCGAGCAGTACTTC
.	.	TRBV5-3	TRBJ1-2	CARSLVREINGYTF	TGTGCCAGAAGCTTGGTCAGGGAAATCAATGGCTACACCTTC
.	.	TRBV27	TRBJ1-6	CASSRRTGSSPLHF	TGTGCCAGCAGTCGCCGGACGGGCAGCTCACCCCTCCACTTT
once	.	TRBV7-8	TRBJ1-4	CASSLAAGLEKLFF	TGTGCCAGCAGCTTAGCGGCAGGGTTGGAAAAACTGTTTTTT
.	.	TRBV5-8	TRBJ2-3	CASSLGTLPTDTQYF	TGTGCCAGCAGCTTGGGGACACTCCCCACAGATACGCAGTATTTT
.	.	TRBV5-1	TRBJ2-1	CASSPTTDEQFF	TGCGCCAGCAGTCCGACTACGGATGAGCAGTTCTTC
.	.	TRBV7-8	TRBJ2-5	CASSLGAIGGETQYF	TGTGCCAGCAGCTTAGGCGCCATCGGCGGGGAGACCCAGTACTTC
.	.	TRBV6-1	TRBJ2-7	CASSGGDSEREQYF	TGTGCCAGCAGTGGTGGGGACTCGGAGAGGGAGCAGTACTTC
.	TRBD1	TRBV5-1	TRBJ1-1	CASSPGQGARLNTEAFF	TGCGCCAGCAGCCCAGGACAGGGGGCGCGGTTGAACACTGAAGCTTTCTTT
.	.	TRBV2	TRBJ2-3	CASRPRQVTDTQYF	TGTGCCAGCAGGCCGAGACAGGTTACAGATACGCAGTATTTT
.	TRBD2	TRBV5-1	TRBJ2-7	CASRRTSGPYEQYF	TGCGCCAGCAGGCGGACTAGCGGGCCCTACGAGCAGTACTTC
.	.	TRBV30	TRBJ2-7	CAWSRDYEQYF	TGTGCCTGGAGCCGAGACTACGAGCAGTACTTC
.	.	TRBV6-1	TRBJ1-2	CASSQDGIYGYTF	TGTGCCAGCAGTCAGGACGGGATCTATGGCTACACCTTC
.	.	TRBV27	TRBJ2-7	CASSLTLLSYEQYF	TGTGCCAGCAGCCTGACCCTTCTCTCCTACGAGCAGTACTTC
.	.	TRBV14	TRBJ2-7	CASSQASGLAKYF	TGTGCCAGCAGCCAAGCTTCTGGACTGGCCAAATACTTC
.	TRBD1	TRBV9	TRBJ2-1	CASSTRDSYNEQFF	TGTGCCAGCAGCACCCGGGACAGTTACAATGAGCAGTTCTTC
.	.	TRBV28	TRBJ1-5	CASTFSNQPQHF	TGTGCCAGCACCTTTAGCAATCAGCCCCAGCATTTT
.	TRBD1	TRBV5-1	TRBJ2-3	CASSRGQGIGDTQYF	TGCGCCAGCAGCAGGGGACAGGGAATTGGAGATACGCAGTATTTT
.	.	TRBV27	TRBJ1-1	CASSYKQLTEAFF	TGTGCCAGCAGTTATAAGCAGCTCACTGAAGCTTTCTTT
once	.	TRBV7-8	TRBJ1-1	CASSLRTPNTEAFF	TGTGCCAGCAGCTTACGGACACCGAACACTGAAGCTTTCTTT
.	.	TRBV5-1	TRBJ2-7	CASSLRDPSYEQYF	TGCGCCAGCAGCTTGCGTGATCCATCCTACGAGCAGTACTTC
.	.	TRBV2	TRBJ2-3	CASKARARRTRTDTQYF	TGTGCCAGCAAAGCTAGAGCGCGGCGGACCCGCACAGATACGCAGTATTTT
.	TRBD1	TRBV7-6	TRBJ1-1	CASSLGTGVNTEAFF	TGTGCCAGCAGCTTAGGGACAGGGGTGAACACTGAAGCTTTCTTT
.	.	TRBV5-1	TRBJ2-5	CASAEGETQYF	TGCGCCAGCGCTGAGGGGGAGACCCAGTACTTC
.	.	TRBV27	TRBJ1-5	CASSPVGDQPQHF	TGTGCCAGCAGTCCGGTAGGGGATCAGCCCCAGCATTTT
once	.	TRBV5-1	TRBJ1-4	CASSTDGGNEKLFF	TGCGCCAGCAGCACCGACGGGGGTAATGAAAAACTGTTTTTT
.	.	TRBV28	TRBJ1-5	CASSGNQPQHF	TGTGCCAGCTCAGGGAATCAGCCCCAGCATTTT
.	.	TRBV5-4	TRBJ2-1	CASSPQGGIYNEQFF	TGTGCCAGCAGCCCTCAGGGGGGGATTTACAATGAGCAGTTCTTC
.	.	TRBV28	TRBJ1-2	CASKSGDYGYTF	TGTGCCAGCAAGTCAGGGGACTATGGCTACACCTTC
.	TRBD1	TRBV13	TRBJ2-6	CASSLGGGGQGILGANVLTF	TGTGCCAGCAGCTTAGGAGGAGGGGGACAGGGGATACTTGGGGCCAACGTCCTGACTTTC
.	.	TRBV23-1	TRBJ1-1	CASSQSGQGIEAFF	TGCGCCAGCAGTCAATCGGGGCAGGGGATTGAAGCTTTCTTT
.	.	TRBV5-6	TRBJ2-3	CASSSHRGEATSTDTQYF	TGTGCCAGCAGCTCCCACCGGGGTGAGGCTACAAGCACAGATACGCAGTATTTT
.	TRBD1	TRBV9	TRBJ1-6	CASSPTGSNSPFHF	TGTGCCAGCAGCCCGACAGGGAGTAATTCACCCTTCCACTTT
.	.	TRBV6-5	TRBJ1-5	CASSYSGRGGNQPQHF	TGTGCCAGCAGTTACTCGGGCAGGGGTGGCAATCAGCCCCAGCATTTT
.	TRBD2	TRBV6-5	TRBJ2-3	CASRPRGGAVTQYF	TGTGCCAGCAGACCCCGCGGGGGGGCCGTCACGCAGTATTTT
.	.	TRBV5-1	TRBJ1-3	CASSLAVGGSGNTIYF	TGCGCCAGCAGCTTGGCCGTAGGGGGATCTGGAAACACCATATATTTT
.	.	TRBV30	TRBJ1-4	CAWWPETNEKLFF	TGTGCCTGGTGGCCTGAGACTAATGAAAAACTGTTTTTT
.	.	TRBV28	TRBJ2-7	CASSPPPPADNYEQYF	TGTGCCAGCAGTCCTCCTCCCCCAGCAGATAACTACGAGCAGTACTTC
.	TRBD2	TRBV11-2	TRBJ2-1	CASSPGLAGLPDEQFF	TGTGCCAGCAGCCCAGGACTAGCGGGGCTTCCGGATGAGCAGTTCTTC
.	TRBD1	TRBV7-3	TRBJ2-5	CASGTGQGETQYF	TGTGCCAGCGGAACCGGACAGGGAGAGACCCAGTACTTC
.	.	TRBV19	TRBJ1-1	CASSVDSWDTEAFF	TGTGCCAGTAGCGTGGACAGCTGGGACACTGAAGCTTTCTTT